This is a list of T cell receptor beta chains from one sample in a study of blood T cell repertoires in COVID-19. The method was immunoSEQ multiplex PCR; TCRdb's version includes in-frame clones alone and lacks a portion of them. This sample has about 50,000 clones; over 75% occur once, and the top ten carry around a sixth. Specimen: peripheral blood. These TCRs come from a human donor with active COVID-19. The donor label of this sample is uncertain. Each CDR3 is given with its conserved first and last residue. A D gene is named only where the DNA matches it firmly. A row's size may be missing; if present it is once, few, many or a size class.

cdr3_nt	cdr3_aa	v_call	d_call	j_call	clone_size
TGTGCCAGCAGCCGACCGGGACTAGCGGGGGCGGGCATTCAGTACTTC	CASSRPGLAGAGIQYF	TRBV14	TRBD2	TRBJ2-4	.
TGTGCCACTCAAATTAGCGGGGGGCGCTACAATGAGCAGTTCTTC	CATQISGGRYNEQFF	TRBV10-3	TRBD2	TRBJ2-1	.
TGCAGCGTTGAAGTAAGAACGGACATAGACTATGGCTACACCTTC	CSVEVRTDIDYGYTF	TRBV29-1	.	TRBJ1-2	once
TGTGCCAGCTCACCACGCCCACCGACAGGGGGATTGGGGGGCTACACCTTC	CASSPRPPTGGLGGYTF	TRBV18	TRBD1	TRBJ1-2	.
TGTGCCAGCAGCAAAGAGGACAGGTACACAGATACGCAGTATTTT	CASSKEDRYTDTQYF	TRBV4-2	TRBD1	TRBJ2-3	once
TGTGCCAGCAGCGAATCAGACAGGGTAGACTATAATTCACCCCTCCACTTT	CASSESDRVDYNSPLHF	TRBV9	TRBD1	TRBJ1-6	.
TGTGCCAGCAGCCCCCCAGGGGGGAAACAGACCCAGTACTTC	CASSPPGGKQTQYF	TRBV7-2	.	TRBJ2-5	.
TGCGCCAGCAGCCAAGCGGACAGGGACTATGGCTACACCTTC	CASSQADRDYGYTF	TRBV4-1	TRBD1	TRBJ1-2	.
TGCGCCAGCAGCTTGACGTCAGGGCGTGATAACTGGGAGGTGTATGAAGCTTTCTTT	CASSLTSGRDNWEVYEAFF	TRBV5-1	.	TRBJ1-1	.
TGTGCCAGCAAGGGGTGGGATCAGCCCCAGCATTTT	CASKGWDQPQHF	TRBV6-1	.	TRBJ1-5	.
TGTGCTAGTGGTCGAGGCCAATCCTACGAGCAGTACTTC	CASGRGQSYEQYF	TRBV12-5	.	TRBJ2-7	.
TGTGCCAGCGCCCTCAACGGGGGATTCACAGATACGCAGTATTTT	CASALNGGFTDTQYF	TRBV7-2	.	TRBJ2-3	.
TGTGCCAGTAATCTACAGGGCGCGAACACTGAAGCTTTCTTT	CASNLQGANTEAFF	TRBV19	.	TRBJ1-1	.
TGTGCCAGCAGCCAAGAAGCGGGTGGCTACGAGCAGTACTTC	CASSQEAGGYEQYF	TRBV14	.	TRBJ2-7	few
TGCGCCAGCAGCCAGTCTCAGCAAGAGACCCAGTACTTC	CASSQSQQETQYF	TRBV4-1	.	TRBJ2-5	.
TGTGCCAGTAGGAAGGGACTCCTTGACGAGCAGTTCTTC	CASRKGLLDEQFF	TRBV19	.	TRBJ2-1	.
TGTGCCATCAGTGCATCGGCCGGAGGAGGTTCTCGCACTGAAGCTTTCTTT	CAISASAGGGSRTEAFF	TRBV10-3	.	TRBJ1-1	.
TGTGCCAGCAGCTCCTTTCCCTATGGCTACACCTTC	CASSSFPYGYTF	TRBV6-5	.	TRBJ1-2	.
TGTGCTAGTGGTTTTCCAGCGGGGGGTTCCTACAATGAGCAGTTCTTC	CASGFPAGGSYNEQFF	TRBV12-5	TRBD2	TRBJ2-1	.
TGTGCCAGCAGTTACTCGGGACAGGGGCCTGAAGCTTTCTTT	CASSYSGQGPEAFF	TRBV6-5	TRBD1	TRBJ1-1	.
TGTGCCAGCTCTACAGGGGAGGCCGGGGAGCTGTTTTTT	CASSTGEAGELFF	TRBV18	.	TRBJ2-2	once
TGCAGTGCTAGAGACAGGGACATTCAGTACTTC	CSARDRDIQYF	TRBV20-1	.	TRBJ2-4	.
TGTGCCAGCAGCGTCTACCAGGGGGCGCCCTATGGCTACACCTTC	CASSVYQGAPYGYTF	TRBV9	TRBD1	TRBJ1-2	.
TGTGCCAGCAGAAGGGTGCGGGGTCGCACAGATACGCAGTATTTT	CASRRVRGRTDTQYF	TRBV11-2	.	TRBJ2-3	.
TGTGCCAGCAGCCAAGAACAGCGGAGCACAGATACGCAGTATTTT	CASSQEQRSTDTQYF	TRBV3-1/TRBV3-2	.	TRBJ2-3	.
TGTGCCACCAGCAGCTTCCCCGGGACAGGGAGGGCTGAAGCTTTCTTT	CATSSFPGTGRAEAFF	TRBV15	TRBD1	TRBJ1-1	.
TGCGCCAGCAGCAGGTCGACTAGCGGGGGGTACAATGAGCAGTTCTTC	CASSRSTSGGYNEQFF	TRBV4-1	TRBD2	TRBJ2-1	.
TGTGCCAGCAGTGAAAACCCTCCCGGACTAGTGTACAATGAGCAGTTCTTC	CASSENPPGLVYNEQFF	TRBV6-1	TRBD2	TRBJ2-1	.
TGTGCCAGCAGCTTAGGCGGGACCCCTAAGGAGCAGTACTTC	CASSLGGTPKEQYF	TRBV7-2	.	TRBJ2-7	few
TGTGCCAGCAGTTATGGACAGGGAAGAAGTAGATCTTTCTTT	CASSYGQGRSRSFF	TRBV25-1	TRBD1	TRBJ1-1	.
TGTGCCAGCAGCCAACAACCGGGACAGTCCTACGAGCAGTACTTC	CASSQQPGQSYEQYF	TRBV4-2	TRBD1	TRBJ2-7	.
TGTGCCAGCTCACCTAGACCATATACAGGGGAACGGGGCAATCAGCCCCAGCATTTT	CASSPRPYTGERGNQPQHF	TRBV18	TRBD1	TRBJ1-5	.
TGCGCCAGCAGCTTGGCGTCTAGCGGGCTCTACGAGCAGTACTTC	CASSLASSGLYEQYF	TRBV5-1	TRBD2	TRBJ2-7	.
TGTGCCAGCAGCTTAGCGATGTATGCCGGTGAAAAACTGTTTTTT	CASSLAMYAGEKLFF	TRBV7-2	.	TRBJ1-4	.
TGCGCCAGCAGCCAAGACTCGGCGGGTCGCTACAATGAGCAGTTCTTC	CASSQDSAGRYNEQFF	TRBV4-1	.	TRBJ2-1	.
TGCGCCAGCAGCCACAGTGTTGCCGGGGAGCTGTTTTTT	CASSHSVAGELFF	TRBV4-3	.	TRBJ2-2	.
TGTGCCAGCAGCTTAACTAGCGGGGGGGTCTATTACAATGAGCAGTTCTTC	CASSLTSGGVYYNEQFF	TRBV5-5	TRBD2	TRBJ2-1	.
.	CASSSSGLAGVLKYF	TRBV27	.	TRBJ2-7	.
TGTGCCAGCAGCTTAATAAGGGGGAGCACAGATACGCAGTATTTT	CASSLIRGSTDTQYF	TRBV7-3	.	TRBJ2-3	.
TGTGCCAGCAGCTTAACAGGGGTACCAGGTGGCTACACCTTC	CASSLTGVPGGYTF	TRBV7-9	TRBD1	TRBJ1-2	once
TGCGCCAGCAGCTCCGCAGCAGGGGCAAACGAGCAGTACTTC	CASSSAAGANEQYF	TRBV5-1	.	TRBJ2-7	.